The present entry profiles one TCR beta chain with its context. The antigen remains undetermined. V lost 0 bases and J lost 0, with 12 bases in between. The V gene's germline CDR1 is ENHRY and CDR2 SYGVKD. The CDR3 has 17 residues. The data were obtained in a study of cytomegalovirus exposure and HLA in healthy donors. Overall study findings and caveats: The study carried out a later analysis of TCR beta sequences. It associated some 17,000 of them with specific HLA alleles at a false discovery rate of 0.05. Diagnosis of cytomegalovirus status made by the classifier reportedly showed high specificity and sensitivity.

With 60 Vbeta and 13 Jbeta primers, the PCR was carried out. The table came from immunoSEQ multiplex PCR; TCRdb's copy has only in-frame clones and leaves some out. The profile covers 200,000 to 300,000 clones, with 84% appearing a single time and 2% to 2.5% taken by the ten largest. The source of this sequence is a woman in her thirties or forties in good health and CMV-seropositive. The J gene is TRBJ1-3, the V gene TRBV10-3, with D maybe TRBD1 (5 bases). Material: PBMCs. Here the CDR3 reads CAISESGAGFSGNTIYF. The CDR3 DNA is TGTGCCATCAGTGAGTCAGGGGCCGGTTTCTCTGGAAACACCATATATTTT.